Below are 6 T cell receptor beta chains sequenced from a single sample in a study of T cell responses to AZD1222 COVID-19 vaccine. Sequencing was performed with immunoSEQ multiplex PCR; in TCRdb, only in-frame clones are kept and a portion is missing. Among more than 110,000 clones listed, over 90% were seen once. Sequencing used peripheral blood, obtained 28 days after the second AZD1222 dose. Receptor source: an adult who received the AZD1222 COVID-19 vaccine.

The V call is TRBV6-5, the J call TRBJ1-1, with 9 bases lining up with TRBD1. Losses at the gene ends were 6 bases for V and 4 bases for J; bases not matched to a gene: 6. From germline, CDR1 is MNHEY and CDR2 SVGAGI. The CDR3 runs to 14 residues. CDR3 in DNA: TGTGCCAGCAGGAGACAGGGGGTTGTCACTGAAGCTTTCTTT. Residues: CASRRQGVVTEAFF.

The CDR3 nucleotides read TGCGCCAGCAGCCAAACAACTAGCGGGAGCCAGACCCAGTACTTC. It translates to CASSQTTSGSQTQYF. The gene calls are TRBV4-1 and TRBJ2-5; 11 positions agree with TRBD2. This CDR3 contains 15 residues. CDR1 is MGHRA, CDR2 YSYEKL, per germline. With V trimmed by 2 bases and J by 6 bases, 5 bases remained unmatched.

The chain is built from TRBV5-4 and TRBJ1-4; 8 bases agree with TRBD1. The CDR3 loop spans 14 amino acids. CDR1 is SGHNT, CDR2 YYREEE, per germline (reference sequence). After removal of 4 bases from V and 7 bases from J, the junction contained 6 bases not matched to a gene. CDR3 DNA: TGTGCCAGCAGCGGTGGACAGGGTGGTGAAAAACTGTTTTTT. It encodes CASSGGQGGEKLFF.

This rearrangement joins TRBV7-6 to TRBJ2-1; 9 bases fit TRBD2. The V gene's germline CDR1 is SGHVS and CDR2 FNYEAQ. The V segment lost 5 bases and the J segment 4 bases; nucleotides outside the gene matches: 6. The CDR3 consists of 15 residues. CDR3 DNA sequence: TGTGCCAGCAGCGGAACTAGCGGGTCTTACAATGAGCAGTTCTTC. It yields the protein CASSGTSGSYNEQFF.

The rearrangement links TRBV28 to TRBJ2-7; 8 bases are shared with TRBD1. CDR3 length: 17 amino acids. With V trimmed by 1 base and J by 1 base, 9 bases remained unmatched. CDR1 and CDR2 from the germline V gene are MDHEN and SYDVKM. CDR3 DNA sequence: TGTGCCAGCAGTTTATTTGGACAGGGTGGGAGGTCCTACGAGCAGTACTTC. It specifies CASSLFGQGGRSYEQYF.

This clone appeared a single time. The rearrangement joins TRBV2 to TRBJ1-2, with 9 bases matching TRBD1. This CDR3 spans 14 amino acids. V gave up 6 bases and J gave up 6 bases; unmatched junction bases: 8. Germline V gene lookup returns CDR1 SNHLY and CDR2 FYNNEI. This CDR3 reads CASRVQGAAHGYTF. CDR3 bases: TGTGCCAGCAGAGTACAGGGGGCGGCTCATGGCTACACCTTC.